A single sample gave rise to the 27 T cell receptor beta chains below, sequenced in a study of cytomegalovirus exposure and HLA in healthy donors. Primers: 60 Vbeta forward and 13 Jbeta reverse. This table comes from immunoSEQ multiplex PCR, and its TCRdb copy is limited to in-frame clones, with some not included. Of around 150,000 clones listed, roughly four fifths are singletons. Specimen: PBMCs. The receptors were sampled from a man in his sixties in good health and CMV-seronegative.

V is TRBV4-3 and J is TRBJ2-7, with 7 bases identical to TRBD1. CDR3 length: 14 amino acids. Losses at the gene ends were 3 bases for V and 0 bases for J; bases not matched to a gene: 2. Germline V gene lookup returns CDR1 LGHNA and CDR2 YSLEER. The CDR3: CASSHDRVSYEQYF. CDR3 nucleotides: TGCGCCAGCAGCCACGACAGGGTCTCCTACGAGCAGTACTTC.

This clone was seen more than once but under ten times. The genes are TRBV29-1 and TRBJ1-1; D is perhaps TRBD1 (5 bases). CDR3 length equals 15 residues. Germline V lookup: CDR1 SQVTM, CDR2 ANQGSEA. Trimming cost V 1 base and J 1 base, with 13 bases left between them. The CDR3 protein is CSVEGGWVKNTEAFF. The CDR3 DNA reads as TGCAGCGTTGAAGGGGGCTGGGTCAAGAACACTGAAGCTTTCTTT.

The genes are TRBV5-1 and TRBJ2-5, with 8 positions matching TRBD2. The J call may be faulty, since TRBJ2-7 better matches the DNA end. Looked up from germline, CDR1 is SGHRS and CDR2 is YFSETQ. This CDR3 region has 15 residues. CDR3 sequence reads: CASSFTGGRSYEQYF. The CDR3 bases are TGCGCCAGCAGCTTTACGGGAGGGCGATCCTACGAGCAGTACTTC.

Regarding this clone: A read error may account for a junction end that differs from germline. The chain has TRBV29-1 and TRBJ1-6; tentatively, D is TRBD1 (5 bases). This CDR3 has 13 amino acids. Germline values: CDR1 SQVTM, CDR2 ANQGSEA. CDR3 protein: CSVGDSSNSPLHF. The DNA of the CDR3 is TGCAGCGTTGGGGACTCCTCTAATTCACCCCTCCACTTT.

This chain uses TRBV5-4 with TRBJ2-3, with 8 bases identical to TRBD2. Trimming took 6 bases from V and 6 from J; bases not matched to a gene: 6. Per the germline V gene, CDR1 is SGHNT and CDR2 is YYREEE (reference sequence). The CDR3 is 13 residues long. The CDR3 coding sequence is TGTGCCAGCACCATCCCGGGGGGGGATACGCAGTATTTT. Its protein is CASTIPGGDTQYF.

This clone was detected once. The chain combines TRBV7-2 with TRBJ2-5; 7 bases fit TRBD2. TRBJ2-7 explains the end of the DNA better; the J call may be wrong. Germline CDR1 SGHTA, CDR2 FQGNSA. This CDR3 region has 14 residues. CDR3 coding DNA: TGTGCCAGCAGCCCAGGACTAGTTCCCTACGAGCAGTACTTC. Protein sequence: CASSPGLVPYEQYF.

This sequence joins TRBV5-5 and TRBJ2-3, with TRBD2 as a possible D gene (5 bases). The CDR3 contains 17 residues. V was cut by 4 bases and J by 0 bases, with 18 bases left in between. CDR1 and CDR2 from the germline V gene are SGHKS and YYEKEE (reference sequence). CDR3 region: CASSAGYGRVSTDTQYF. For the CDR3, the DNA is TGTGCCAGCAGCGCGGGCTACGGACGGGTTAGCACAGATACGCAGTATTTT.

The rearrangement uses TRBV4-1 and TRBJ2-5; 9 bases map to TRBD2. The CDR3 is 18 residues long. With V trimmed by 4 bases and J by 2 bases, 14 bases remained unmatched. The germline V gene has CDR1 MGHRA and CDR2 YSYEKL. CDR3 coding DNA: TGCGCCAGCAGCCCCTTGCCAACTAGCGGGTGGGGTCAAGAGACCCAGTACTTC. It codes for CASSPLPTSGWGQETQYF.

This clone occurred a few times. The rearrangement links TRBV19 to TRBJ2-3, with D perhaps TRBD2 (6 bases). With 4 bases removed from V and 0 bases from J, the gap between germline ends came to 8 bases. CDR1 LNHDA and CDR2 SQIVND come from the germline V gene (reference sequence). The CDR3 consists of 14 residues. CDR3 protein: CASSSGVSTDTQYF. The CDR3 DNA is TGTGCCAGTAGTAGCGGGGTTAGCACAGATACGCAGTATTTT. The variable domain in full, with the rest retrieved from reference TRBV19 and TRBJ2-3, is DGGITQSPKYLFRKEGQNVTLSCEQNLNHDAMYWYRQDPGQGLRLIYYSQIVNDFQKGDIAEGYSVSREKKESFPLTVTSAQKNPTAFYLCASSSGVSTDTQYFGPGTRLTVL.

This chain connects TRBV7-2 to TRBJ2-1; 8 nucleotides agree with TRBD2. CDR3 length equals 15 residues. CDR1 and CDR2 from the germline V gene are SGHTA and FQGNSA. The V and J ends lost 7 bases and 0 bases, in that order; junction bases with no gene match: 5. The CDR3, as DNA: TGTGCCAGCACCTCGGGGGGGAGCTCCTACAATGAGCAGTTCTTC. This translates into CASTSGGSSYNEQFF.

This clone was observed a few times. The chain links TRBV9 to TRBJ2-5, with D unresolved. CDR1 SGDLS and CDR2 YYNGEE come from the germline V gene. Trimming cost V 0 bases and J 5 bases, with 8 bases left between them. This CDR3 comprises 13 residues. The CDR3 is CASSVGFRETQYF. The DNA of the CDR3 is TGTGCCAGCAGCGTAGGGTTCAGGGAGACCCAGTACTTC.

This clone was counted a single time. The genes are TRBV9 and TRBJ1-5; D is possibly TRBD1 (5 bases). Trimming removed 4 bases from V and 9 bases from J, with 14 bases in between. CDR1 SGDLS and CDR2 YYNGEE come from the germline V gene. CDR3 length equals 13 residues. The CDR3 bases are TGTGCCAGCAGCCGGGACTGGGGCATGCCCCAGCATTTT. As protein: CASSRDWGMPQHF.

The chain has TRBV5-1 and TRBJ1-4, with a tentative D call TRBD1 (6 bases). Deletions cut 4 bases from V and 7 bases from J, with 17 bases between. The germline V gene encodes CDR1 SGHRS and CDR2 YFSETQ. This CDR3 comprises 15 residues. The CDR3 nucleotides are TGCGCCAGCAGCCGAACAGGGACGCTTGGTGAAAAACTGTTTTTT. Translating gives CASSRTGTLGEKLFF.

The chain carries TRBV27 and TRBJ2-5; D is undetermined. Germline V gene sequence: CDR1 MNHEY, CDR2 SMNVEV (reference sequence). V lost 6 bases, J lost 2 bases, and 4 bases lay in between. The CDR3 is made up of 11 amino acids. DNA of the CDR3: TGTGCCAGCAGGTCACAAGAGACCCAGTACTTC. Protein sequence: CASRSQETQYF.

The chain employs TRBV5-1 and TRBJ1-1; maybe TRBD1 (6 bases). CDR3 size: 17 residues. Germline V gene lookup returns CDR1 SGHRS and CDR2 YFSETQ. The germline V and J ends were trimmed by 3 bases and 0 bases, with 18 bases remaining between them. DNA for the CDR3: TGCGCCAGCAGCTCTTTCCGTACAGGGAGAATGAACACTGAAGCTTTCTTT. This translates into CASSSFRTGRMNTEAFF.

This clone was counted a single time. The chain couples TRBV10-3 to TRBJ1-1; 7 bases fit TRBD1. V shed 6 bases, J shed 4 bases, and the junction held 5 bases outside the gene matches. The CDR3 loop spans 13 amino acids. Germline CDR1 and CDR2: ENHRY and SYGVKD. The CDR3 sequence is CAISAGQVTEAFF. In nucleotides, the CDR3 is TGTGCCATCAGCGCAGGACAGGTCACTGAAGCTTTCTTT.

V and J are TRBV7-2 and TRBJ2-7, with D perhaps TRBD1 (6 bases). Germline CDR1 is SGHTA and CDR2 is FQGNSA. CDR3 length: 13 residues. V dropped 3 bases and J dropped 0 bases, with 6 bases sitting between them. The CDR3 region has the DNA TGTGCCAGCAGCTTCAGGGGCTCCTACGAGCAGTACTTC. As protein: CASSFRGSYEQYF.

This clone was recorded only once. The chain carries TRBV30 and TRBJ2-2; no clear D gene. The CDR3 has 15 amino acids. Germline V lookup: CDR1 GTSNPN, CDR2 SVGIG (reference sequence). The V end lost 0 bases, the J end lost 4 bases, and 12 bases lay between the germline ends. DNA of the CDR3: TGTGCCTGGAGTGTAACAGCTACCTCCACCGGGGAGCTGTTTTTT. As protein: CAWSVTATSTGELFF.

J is TRBJ1-2 and V is TRBV6-5; 10 nucleotides line up with TRBD1. CDR3 size: 16 residues. The trim removed 4 bases at V and 4 bases at J, leaving 9 bases unmatched. CDR1 and CDR2 from the germline V gene are MNHEY and SVGAGI. The CDR3 nucleotides read TGTGCCAGCAGTTGGGGACAGGGGATGAGCGGCTATGGCTACACCTTC. It codes for CASSWGQGMSGYGYTF.

The chain combines TRBV5-1 with TRBJ2-7; the match to TRBD2 covers 12 bases. The CDR3 spans 16 residues. V shed 1 base and J 0 bases; nucleotides not matched to a gene: 2. From germline, CDR1 is SGHRS and CDR2 YFSETQ. The CDR3 DNA reads as TGCGCCAGCAGCTTGACTAGCGGGAGGACCTCCTACGAGCAGTACTTC. This sequence encodes CASSLTSGRTSYEQYF.

This clone was observed once. The V gene is TRBV27, the J gene TRBJ1-4, with 7 bases that match TRBD1. Looked up from germline, CDR1 is MNHEY and CDR2 is SMNVEV (reference sequence). The CDR3 is made up of 15 amino acids. V lost 7 bases to trimming and J lost 7 bases; unmatched junction nucleotides: 12. The CDR3 DNA is TGTGCCAGCACTAAAACAGGGGATCTGAGTGAAAAACTGTTTTTT. This gives the protein CASTKTGDLSEKLFF.

Of note for this clone: This CDR3 is also generated by other DNA sequences in the sample. The chain recombines TRBV5-1 with TRBJ2-2, with D possibly matching TRBD1 (6 bases). The CDR3 spans 13 residues. V was shortened by 0 bases and J by 6 bases, with 6 bases between the two germline ends. CDR1 SGHRS and CDR2 YFSETQ come from the germline V gene. The CDR3 nucleotides are TGCGCCAGCAGCTTGGAGGGGGCCGGGGAGCTGTTTTTT. This encodes CASSLEGAGELFF.

The J gene is TRBJ2-3, the V gene TRBV5-4; 9 positions match TRBD1. CDR3 length: 15 residues. V gave up 4 bases and J gave up 2 bases; unmatched junction bases: 5. Germline CDR1 SGHNT, CDR2 YYREEE (reference sequence). The CDR3 DNA reads TGTGCCAGCAGCCTCCGGACAGGGGTCACAGATACGCAGTATTTT. It is translated as CASSLRTGVTDTQYF.

The chain recombines TRBV28 with TRBJ2-5; the D gene is possibly TRBD2 (6 bases). Germline CDR1 MDHEN, CDR2 SYDVKM. The CDR3 runs 13 residues. Trimming shortened V by 9 bases and J by 5 bases, and 16 bases separated the two germline ends. CDR3 coding DNA: TGTGCCAGTGCACCCCATGGGGGGGAGACCCAGTACTTC. Its protein product is CASAPHGGETQYF.

The CDR3 coding sequence is TGTGCCATCGGAGCTGGGGACAGCAAAAACATTCAGTACTTC. Translated, it gives CAIGAGDSKNIQYF. V is TRBV10-3 and J is TRBJ2-4; 7 bases fit TRBD1. The CDR3 has 14 residues. V trimming: 8 bases; J trimming: 3 bases; junction bases outside the gene matches: 7. Germline V gene data show CDR1 as ENHRY and CDR2 as SYGVKD.

This clone was picked up one time. The chain combines TRBV19 with TRBJ1-2; no definite D call. Per the germline V gene, CDR1 is LNHDA and CDR2 is SQIVND (reference sequence). There are 12 residues in the CDR3. Trimming cost V 7 bases and J 3 bases, with 9 bases left between them. For the CDR3, the DNA is TGTGCCAGTACCTCGAGATACTATGGCTACACCTTC. Translation gives CASTSRYYGYTF.

This clone came up a few times. The chain couples TRBV20-1 to TRBJ2-1; D remains ambiguous. CDR3 size: 11 residues. CDR1 and CDR2 from the germline V gene are DFQATT and SNEGSKA (reference sequence). V gave up 6 bases and J gave up 10 bases, with 13 bases separating them. The CDR3 loop reads CSAPLSREQFF. For the CDR3, the DNA is TGCAGTGCCCCCTTAAGCCGAGAGCAGTTCTTC.